A selection of T cell receptor beta chains follows, all from one sample in a study of identical twins. MiXCR, run by TCRdb on the 5' RACE reads, gives a single entry per CDR3 protein. The table includes approximately 280,000 distinct CDR3 sequences, approximately 8.5% detected once. The same data also went into a second study, on yellow fever vaccine responses in identical twins.

What was sequenced was memory (CD45RO+) T cells sorted from blood. The origin of the receptors is a woman aged 18 to 35 in good health. Each CDR3 is given with its conserved first and last residue.

V gene	J gene	CDR3 length	CDR3 protein
TRBV7-8	TRBJ2-1	18	CASSLAGIGTSGYNEQFF
TRBV5-1	TRBJ2-2	15	CASSLIQGNTGELFF
TRBV11-2	TRBJ2-7	11	CASSQTQEQYF
TRBV3-1	TRBJ2-1	14	CASSLLAGGNEQFF
TRBV5-1	TRBJ2-1	16	CASSSRQGGAYNEQFF
TRBV20-1	TRBJ1-3	14	CSASGALLGNTIYF
TRBV24-1	TRBJ2-2	18	CATSAAPGQGINVGELFF
TRBV14	TRBJ2-3	12	CASSPLANTQYF
TRBV11-1	TRBJ2-6	18	CASSLELTGKSGANVLTF
TRBV5-6	TRBJ1-3	13	CASSSGTLNTIYF
TRBV6-5	TRBJ1-2	15	CASSYGKGGLYGYTF
TRBV7-2	TRBJ2-5	17	CASSLGPKAGAKETQYF
TRBV7-6	TRBJ2-2	16	CASSLQPGANTGELFF
TRBV5-1	TRBJ2-1	17	CASSLAPRILSYNEQFF
TRBV3-1	TRBJ2-7	15	CASSPPGRTISEQYF
TRBV10-2	TRBJ1-2	13	CASSSQGATGYTF
TRBV20-1	TRBJ2-3	15	CSARDGGPGTDTQYF
TRBV11-3	TRBJ1-2	14	CASSFTASNYGYTF
TRBV28	TRBJ1-6	13	CASLPGQPSPLHF
TRBV2	TRBJ2-1	18	CASSADSPLAGDRNEQFF
TRBV24-1	TRBJ1-5	16	CATSVKDRGLSQPQHF
TRBV2	TRBJ2-5	16	CASSKDRPKGQETQYF
TRBV28	TRBJ1-4	11	CASSSLDKLFF